The 25 T cell receptor beta chains given below trace back to one sample, sequenced in a study of blood T cell repertoires in COVID-19. Sequenced by immunoSEQ multiplex PCR; TCRdb stores in-frame clones only, minus some. The sample holds approximately 300,000 clones; around 82% are singletons and the top ten take around 16%. Sequenced material: peripheral blood. These receptors all come from a person between 70 and 80 years old with COVID-19, enrolled during active disease.

The chain employs TRBV7-9 and TRBJ2-7, with TRBD2 matching 9 bases. V shed 6 bases and J 2 bases; nucleotides not matched to a gene: 2. Germline V gene sequence: CDR1 SEHNR, CDR2 FQNEAQ (reference sequence). The CDR3 consists of 13 residues. Here the CDR3 reads CASRASGAYEQYF. The CDR3 DNA sequence: TGTGCCAGCAGGGCTAGCGGGGCCTACGAGCAGTACTTC.

The chain is built from TRBV21-1 and TRBJ1-1; the table's D gene call, TRBD1, was not cross checked with the DNA. TRBV21-1 is assigned pseudogene status. There are 13 residues in the CDR3. CDR3: CASVGGVVTEAFF. The CDR3 DNA reads TGTGCCAGCGTAGGGGGCGTGGTCACTGAAGCTTTCTTT.

CDR3 DNA sequence: TGTGCCAGTAGTCCCCGACAGGGTCGGGACTCACCCCTCCACTTT. It codes for CASSPRQGRDSPLHF. This chain links TRBV19 with TRBJ1-6, with 7 bases fitting TRBD1. Germline trimming cut 5 bases from V and 10 bases from J; bases unmatched to any gene: 11. The V gene's germline CDR1 is LNHDA and CDR2 SQIVND (reference sequence). There are 15 residues in the CDR3. Drawing the rest from reference TRBV19 and TRBJ1-6, the complete variable domain is DGGITQSPKYLFRKEGQNVTLSCEQNLNHDAMYWYRQDPGQGLRLIYYSQIVNDFQKGDIAEGYSVSREKKESFPLTVTSAQKNPTAFYLCASSPRQGRDSPLHFGNGTRLTVT.

The genes are TRBV7-2 and TRBJ2-2; 7 bases match TRBD1. CDR3 length: 14 amino acids. V shed 5 bases and J 6 bases; nucleotides not matched to a gene: 6. CDR1 is SGHTA, CDR2 FQGNSA, per germline. The CDR3 is CASSPRTGSGELFF. The DNA for the CDR3 is TGTGCCAGCAGCCCCAGGACAGGATCCGGGGAGCTGTTTTTT.

The chain has TRBV3-1 (or the pseudogene TRBV3-2) and TRBJ2-1; 7 nucleotides line up with TRBD2. Germline lookup yields CDR1 LGHDT and CDR2 YNNKEL (reference sequence). The junction had 16 bases not matched to a gene; V was cut back by 0 bases and J by 8 bases. The length of the CDR3 is 18 residues. CDR3 region: CASSQDFLREGKIYEQFF. The CDR3 DNA follows: TGTGCCAGCAGCCAAGATTTTTTGAGGGAGGGCAAAATCTATGAGCAGTTCTTC.

This chain joins TRBV19 and TRBJ2-7; D perhaps matches TRBD1 (8 bases). The CDR3 length is 11 residues. Between the trimmed V and J ends, which lost 10 bases and 9 bases, there was a span of 16 bases. Germline V gives CDR1 LNHDA, CDR2 SQIVND (reference sequence). The CDR3 sequence is CATATGEGQYF. CDR3 DNA sequence: TGTGCCACCGCGACAGGGGAGGGGCAGTACTTC.

This clone has at least ten counts. The chain couples TRBV1 to TRBJ2-4; TRBD2, as called in the table, went unchecked against the DNA. TRBV1 is tagged as a pseudogene. This CDR3 contains 16 residues. The CDR3 coding sequence is TGCACCAGCAGCCACCGCGGGGGGCTAGCCAAAAACATTCAGTACTTC. This gives the protein CTSSHRGGLAKNIQYF.

This chain connects TRBV9 to TRBJ2-3, with 9 nucleotides matching TRBD1. The CDR3 spans 15 residues. V trimming: 0 bases; J trimming: 4 bases; junction bases outside the gene matches: 3. CDR1 is SGDLS and CDR2 is YYNGEE in the germline V gene. The CDR3 DNA sequence: TGTGCCAGCAGCGTAGATACAGGGGGCGCAGATACGCAGTATTTT. Protein product: CASSVDTGGADTQYF.

In DNA form, the CDR3 reads TGTGCCAGCAGCTTACAGGGGGTTGGCGGGGAGCTGTTTTTT. It specifies CASSLQGVGGELFF. V and J are TRBV5-4 and TRBJ2-2, with TRBD1 identical over 8 bases. The J segment lost 7 bases and the V segment lost 2 bases, leaving 4 bases of the junction unmatched. Germline V CDR1 and CDR2: SGHNT, YYREEE (reference sequence). The CDR3 spans 14 residues.

V is TRBV21-1 and J is TRBJ2-7; whether TRBD2, the table's D call, matches the DNA was not checked. TRBV21-1 counts as a pseudogene. This CDR3 spans 16 amino acids. In nucleotides, the CDR3 is TGTGCCAGCAGCACACCTAAGCGGGACGAACTCTACGAGCAGTACTTC. It yields the protein CASSTPKRDELYEQYF.

This clone was seen once. The chain uses TRBV3-1 (or the pseudogene TRBV3-2) and TRBJ1-6; D is perhaps TRBD1 (6 bases). Trimming stripped 0 bases from V and 4 bases from J, with 10 bases between. The V gene's germline CDR1 is LGHDT and CDR2 YNNKEL (reference sequence). This CDR3 has 16 residues. For the CDR3, the DNA is TGTGCCAGCAGCCAAGAAGGGGGGGTTTATAATTCACCCCTCCACTTT. This encodes CASSQEGGVYNSPLHF.

The genes are TRBV7-2 and TRBJ1-2, with 9 positions matching TRBD1. The CDR3 runs to 16 residues. The junction had 9 bases not matched to a gene; V was cut back by 5 bases and J by 2 bases. From germline, CDR1 is SGHTA and CDR2 FQGNSA. The DNA of the CDR3 is TGTGCCAGCAGCCCCTTCGGCGGACAGGGGAACTATGGCTACACCTTC. This translates into CASSPFGGQGNYGYTF.

The rearrangement links TRBV10-3 to TRBJ1-1, with unresolved D. CDR3 length: 14 residues. Germline V gives CDR1 ENHRY, CDR2 SYGVKD. The V and J ends lost 0 bases and 1 base respectively, with 6 bases between them. CDR3 coding DNA: TGTGCCATCAGTGAGTCGACGGGGAACACTGAAGCTTTCTTT. Amino acid sequence: CAISESTGNTEAFF.

The chain employs TRBV4-3 and TRBJ1-2; 7 nucleotides agree with TRBD1. Germline V gene lookup returns CDR1 LGHNA and CDR2 YSLEER. This CDR3 spans 16 amino acids. The ends lost 1 base at V and 1 base at J; junction bases unmatched: 6. The CDR3 nucleotides are TGCGCCAGCAGCCAAGGGCAGGGGGTACGTAACTATGGCTACACCTTC. This sequence encodes CASSQGQGVRNYGYTF.

The gene calls are TRBV19 and TRBJ1-4, with 10 bases matching TRBD1. Per the germline V gene, CDR1 is LNHDA and CDR2 is SQIVND (reference sequence). This CDR3 contains 16 residues. The J segment lost 4 bases and the V segment lost 5 bases, leaving 7 bases of the junction unmatched. Here the CDR3 reads CASSSRDRGLNEKLFF. As DNA, the CDR3 is TGTGCCAGTAGTTCCCGGGACAGGGGACTTAATGAAAAACTGTTTTTT.

The CDR3 nucleotides read TGTGCCAGTAGTGCCGACATCGAGCAGTTCTTC. This translates into CASSADIEQFF. The rearrangement joins TRBV19 to TRBJ2-1; D not certain. This CDR3 has 11 residues. Per germline, CDR1 LNHDA and CDR2 SQIVND (reference sequence). The V end was cut by 5 bases, the J end by 10 bases, with 9 bases between.

V and J are TRBV4-3 and TRBJ1-2, with a possible D match to TRBD1 (6 bases). Germline-derived CDR1 and CDR2 are LGHNA and YSLEER. Trimming removed 0 bases from V and 4 bases from J, with 9 bases in between. The CDR3 is made up of 14 amino acids. CDR3 coding DNA: TGCGCCAGCAGCCAAGAACAGGGTCTCTATGGCTACACCTTC. Translation: CASSQEQGLYGYTF.

The V gene is TRBV3-1 (or the pseudogene TRBV3-2), the J gene TRBJ1-4; D is unclear. Germline assignment: CDR1 LGHDT and CDR2 YNNKEL (reference sequence). The V and J ends lost 1 base and 10 bases respectively, with 16 bases between them. CDR3 size: 15 residues. As DNA, the CDR3 is TGTGCCAGCAGCCAAGCTGGGGAGGTGTCGGGAAAACTGTTTTTT. Encoded protein: CASSQAGEVSGKLFF.

The V and J genes are TRBV5-4 and TRBJ1-5; a possible D gene is TRBD1 (5 bases). This CDR3 is 15 amino acids long. V lost 4 bases and J 3 bases, leaving 14 bases between the germline ends. CDR1 is SGHNT and CDR2 is YYREEE in the germline V gene (reference sequence). The CDR3 coding sequence is TGTGCCAGCAGCCATGGACCTGGGGCCAATCAGCCCCAGCATTTT. This encodes CASSHGPGANQPQHF.

The CDR3 coding sequence is TGTGCCAGCAGCTTACCTTTAATGGGACAGACTAGCACTGAAGCTTTCTTT. Its protein product is CASSLPLMGQTSTEAFF. The chain is built from TRBV7-8 and TRBJ1-1; TRBD1 aligns across 7 bases. V lost 2 bases to trimming and J lost 4 bases; unmatched junction nucleotides: 13. The length of the CDR3 is 17 residues. In germline, CDR1 is SGHVS, CDR2 FQNEAQ. The entire variable domain, with the rest obtained from reference TRBV7-8 and TRBJ1-1, is as follows: GAGVSQSPRYKVAKRGQDVALRCDPISGHVSLFWYQQALGQGPEFLTYFQNEAQLDKSGLPSDRFFAERPEGSVSTLKIQRTQQEDSAVYLCASSLPLMGQTSTEAFFGQGTRLTVV.

This chain connects TRBV6-5 to TRBJ1-2; 11 bases are shared with TRBD1. Unmatched junction bases numbered 8, after V lost 6 bases and J lost 8 bases. CDR3 size: 14 residues. Germline V gene sequence: CDR1 MNHEY, CDR2 SVGAGI. CDR3 nucleotide sequence: TGTGCCAGCAGGCTGGGACAGGGGGGAGGGGGCTACACCTTC. Translation: CASRLGQGGGGYTF.

The rearrangement links TRBV4-3 to TRBJ1-5, with D unclear. The CDR3 contains 16 residues. V was pared by 1 base and J by 7 bases, with 17 bases between. CDR1 LGHNA and CDR2 YSLEER come from the germline V gene. The CDR3 nucleotides read TGCGCCAGCAGCCAAGTGAATGGAGGAGGGAACCAGCCCCAGCATTTT. It codes for CASSQVNGGGNQPQHF.

In this sample, this clone turned up once. The J gene is TRBJ2-5, the V gene TRBV7-2; TRBD1 aligns across 7 bases. Germline loops: CDR1 SGHTA, CDR2 FQGNSA. V trimming: 6 bases; J trimming: 4 bases; junction bases outside the gene matches: 8. This CDR3 contains 14 residues. The CDR3 bases are TGTGCCAGCAGGTCGACAGGGAATTTAGAGACCCAGTACTTC. Its protein is CASRSTGNLETQYF.

The chain employs TRBV19 and TRBJ1-5; D is possibly TRBD1 (5 bases). Trimming left V 6 bases short and J 0 bases short, with 15 bases between. CDR1 LNHDA and CDR2 SQIVND come from the germline V gene (reference sequence). The CDR3 totals 16 residues. CDR3 DNA: TGTGCCAGTAGGAAAGGACAACTAAATAGCAATCAGCCCCAGCATTTT. Protein sequence: CASRKGQLNSNQPQHF.

This clone was found once. The V and J genes are TRBV11-2 and TRBJ1-3; no clear D. Germline V gene sequence: CDR1 SGHAT, CDR2 FQNNGV. V dropped 5 bases and J dropped 0 bases, with 8 bases sitting between them. This CDR3 has 14 residues. CDR3 DNA sequence: TGTGCCAGCAGCCGAGTCGCCTCTGGAAACACCATATATTTT. The encoded protein is CASSRVASGNTIYF.